The following is a TCR beta chain sequence with its context. Its target is not known. This record belongs to a study of T cells after yellow fever vaccination. Study-level results: The appearance of a small share of clonotypes in both CD4 and CD8 compartments was observed.

MiXCR was run by TCRdb on the 5' RACE reads, yielding one entry per CDR3 protein. The sample has about 340,000 distinct CDR3 sequences, approximately 3.9% seen once. Germline V lookup: CDR1 MNHEY, CDR2 SMNVEV (reference sequence). The trim removed 5 bases at V and 2 bases at J, leaving 7 bases unmatched. The CDR3 runs to 16 residues. The sample consisted of PBMCs, taken 5 days after the yellow fever booster vaccination. This clonotype originated in a man younger than 35 who received the YFV17D yellow fever vaccine. The chain employs TRBV27 and TRBJ1-5; 9 nucleotides agree with TRBD1. The CDR3 reads CASSRRTGDGNQPQHF. The CDR3 DNA follows: TGTGCCAGCAGTCGCCGGACAGGGGACGGCAATCAGCCCCAGCATTTT.